This T cell receptor beta chain was identified in a study of blood T cells in healthy people across ages. It was with a sample-barcoded 5' primer and a J-beta primer mix that a second PCR of about 7 to 12 cycles was run. Carrying 12 random nucleotides, a template-switch adaptor labeled each individual cDNA molecule. TCRdb re-derived calls from the 5' RACE reads in MiXCR, one entry per CDR3 protein. Found here are about a million distinct CDR3 sequences, roughly two fifths of them singletons; the top ten hold approximately 14%. CDR1 and CDR2 (germline): SEHNR, FQNEAQ (reference sequence). The CDR3 has 14 amino acids. The V gene lost 2 bases and the J gene lost 5 bases, with 12 bases spanning the gap. Per sample, no less than 5 micrograms of total RNA were extracted.

The V and J genes are TRBV7-9 and TRBJ1-1, with a weak D call TRBD1 (6 bases). Sequenced sample: blood. This receptor was obtained from a man between 18 and 35 years old in good health. Written as DNA, the CDR3 is TGTGCCAGCAGCTTACAGGGGAGGGGAACTGAAGCTTTCTTT. This codes for CASSLQGRGTEAFF.